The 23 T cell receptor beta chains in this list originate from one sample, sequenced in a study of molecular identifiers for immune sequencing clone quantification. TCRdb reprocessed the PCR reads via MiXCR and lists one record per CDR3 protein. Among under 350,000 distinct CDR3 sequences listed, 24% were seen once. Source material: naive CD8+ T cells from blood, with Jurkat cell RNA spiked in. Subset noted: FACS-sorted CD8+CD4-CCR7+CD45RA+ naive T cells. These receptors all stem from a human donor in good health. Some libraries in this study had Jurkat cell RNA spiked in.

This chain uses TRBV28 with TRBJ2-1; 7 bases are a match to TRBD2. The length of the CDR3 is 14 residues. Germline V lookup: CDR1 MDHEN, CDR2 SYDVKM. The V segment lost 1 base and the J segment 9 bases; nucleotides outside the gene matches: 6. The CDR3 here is CASSLSPTSTEQFF. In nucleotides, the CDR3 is TGTGCCAGCAGTTTATCCCCGACTAGCACTGAGCAGTTCTTC.

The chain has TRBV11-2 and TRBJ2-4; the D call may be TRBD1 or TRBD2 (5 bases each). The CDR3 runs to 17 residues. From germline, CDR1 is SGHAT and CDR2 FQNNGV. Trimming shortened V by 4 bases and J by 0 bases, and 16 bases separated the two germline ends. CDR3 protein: CASSSGRGRPAKNIQYF. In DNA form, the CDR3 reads TGTGCCAGCAGCTCGGGACGGGGCCGGCCAGCCAAAAACATTCAGTACTTC.

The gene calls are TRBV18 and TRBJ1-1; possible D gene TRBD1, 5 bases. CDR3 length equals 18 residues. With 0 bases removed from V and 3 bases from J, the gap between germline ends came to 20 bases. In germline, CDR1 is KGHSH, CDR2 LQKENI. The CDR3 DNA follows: TGTGCCAGCTCACCACCGCCGGAGAACTCTTGGGGGTACACTGAAGCTTTCTTT. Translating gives CASSPPPENSWGYTEAFF. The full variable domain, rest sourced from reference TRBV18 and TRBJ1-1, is NAGVMQNPRHLVRRRGQEARLRCSPMKGHSHVYWYRQLPEEGLKFMVYLQKENIIDESGMPKERFSAEFPKEGPSILRIQQVVRGDSAAYFCASSPPPENSWGYTEAFFGQGTRLTVV.

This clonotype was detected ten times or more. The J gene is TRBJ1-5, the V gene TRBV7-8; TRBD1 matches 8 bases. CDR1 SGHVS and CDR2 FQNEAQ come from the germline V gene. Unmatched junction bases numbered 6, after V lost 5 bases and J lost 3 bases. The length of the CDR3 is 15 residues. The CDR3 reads CASSNPTGVNQPQHF. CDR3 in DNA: TGTGCCAGCAGCAACCCGACAGGGGTCAATCAGCCCCAGCATTTT.

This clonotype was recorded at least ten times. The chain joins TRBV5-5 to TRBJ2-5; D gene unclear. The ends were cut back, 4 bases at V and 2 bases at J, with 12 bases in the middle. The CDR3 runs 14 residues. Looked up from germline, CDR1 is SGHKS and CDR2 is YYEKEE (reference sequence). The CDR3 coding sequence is TGTGCCAGCAGCCCGGGTTATCTGCAAGAGACCCAGTACTTC. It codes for CASSPGYLQETQYF.

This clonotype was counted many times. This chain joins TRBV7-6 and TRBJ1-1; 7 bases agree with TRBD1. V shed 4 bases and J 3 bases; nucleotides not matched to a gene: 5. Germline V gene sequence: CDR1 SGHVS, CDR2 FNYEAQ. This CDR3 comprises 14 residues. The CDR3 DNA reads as TGTGCCAGCAGCTCGGGACAGAAGTACACTGAAGCTTTCTTT. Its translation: CASSSGQKYTEAFF.

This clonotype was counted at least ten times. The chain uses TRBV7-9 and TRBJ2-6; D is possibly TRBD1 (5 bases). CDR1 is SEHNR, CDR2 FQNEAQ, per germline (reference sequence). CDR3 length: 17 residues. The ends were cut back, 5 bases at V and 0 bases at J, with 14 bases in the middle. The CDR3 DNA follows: TGTGCCAGCAGCAACTTGGACAACCCCTCTGGGGCCAACGTCCTGACTTTC. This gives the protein CASSNLDNPSGANVLTF.

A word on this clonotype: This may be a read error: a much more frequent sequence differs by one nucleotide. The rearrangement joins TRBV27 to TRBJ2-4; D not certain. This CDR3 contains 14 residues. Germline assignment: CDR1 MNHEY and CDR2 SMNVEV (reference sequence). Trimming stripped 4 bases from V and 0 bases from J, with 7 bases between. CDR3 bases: TGTGCCAGCAGTTCAGGAACAGCCAAAAACATTCAGTACTTC. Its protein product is CASSSGTAKNIQYF.

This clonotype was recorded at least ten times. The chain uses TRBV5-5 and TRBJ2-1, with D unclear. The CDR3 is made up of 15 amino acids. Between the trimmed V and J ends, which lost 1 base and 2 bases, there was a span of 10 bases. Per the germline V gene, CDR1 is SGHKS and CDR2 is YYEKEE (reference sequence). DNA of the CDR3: TGTGCCAGCAGCTTGTCCCGGGCCCCCTACAATGAGCAGTTCTTC. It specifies CASSLSRAPYNEQFF.

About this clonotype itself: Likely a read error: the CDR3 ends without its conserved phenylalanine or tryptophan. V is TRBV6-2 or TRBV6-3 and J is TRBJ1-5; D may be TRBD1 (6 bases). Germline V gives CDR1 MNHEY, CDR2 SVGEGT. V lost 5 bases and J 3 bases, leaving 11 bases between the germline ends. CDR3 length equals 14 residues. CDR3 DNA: TGTGCCAGCAGTGAGGGACACAACAATCAGCCCCAGCATCTT. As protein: CASSEGHNNQPQHL.

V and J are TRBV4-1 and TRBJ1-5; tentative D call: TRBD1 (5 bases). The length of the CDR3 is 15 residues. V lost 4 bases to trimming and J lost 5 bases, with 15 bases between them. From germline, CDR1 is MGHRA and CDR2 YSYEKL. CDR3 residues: CASSLIEGQYQPQHF. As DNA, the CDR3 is TGCGCCAGCAGCCTAATCGAGGGGCAGTATCAGCCCCAGCATTTT.

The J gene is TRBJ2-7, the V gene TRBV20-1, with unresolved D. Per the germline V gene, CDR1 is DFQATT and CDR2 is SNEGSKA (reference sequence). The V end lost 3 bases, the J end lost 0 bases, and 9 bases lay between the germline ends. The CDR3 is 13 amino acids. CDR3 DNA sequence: TGCAGTGCTAGGAGTGCTAGCTCCTACGAGCAGTACTTC. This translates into CSARSASSYEQYF.

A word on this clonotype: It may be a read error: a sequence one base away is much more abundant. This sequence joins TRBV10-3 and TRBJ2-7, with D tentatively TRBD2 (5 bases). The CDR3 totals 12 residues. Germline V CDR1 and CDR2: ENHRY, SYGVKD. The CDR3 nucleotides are TGTGCCAGCAGTGAGTCGGAGGCCGAGCAGTACTTC. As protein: CASSESEAEQYF.

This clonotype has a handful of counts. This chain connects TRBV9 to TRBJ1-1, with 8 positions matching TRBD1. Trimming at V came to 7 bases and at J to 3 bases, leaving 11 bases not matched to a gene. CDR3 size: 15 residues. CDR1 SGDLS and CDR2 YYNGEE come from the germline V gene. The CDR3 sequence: CASGPGQGLDTEAFF. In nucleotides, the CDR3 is TGTGCCAGCGGCCCCGGACAGGGTTTGGACACTGAAGCTTTCTTT.

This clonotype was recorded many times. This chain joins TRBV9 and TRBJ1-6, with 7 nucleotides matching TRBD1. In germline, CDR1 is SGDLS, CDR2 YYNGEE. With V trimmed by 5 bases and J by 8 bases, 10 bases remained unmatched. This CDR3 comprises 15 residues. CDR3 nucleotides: TGTGCCAGCAGATCCGGGGTAGGGGGCGATTCACCCCTCCACTTT. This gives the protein CASRSGVGGDSPLHF.

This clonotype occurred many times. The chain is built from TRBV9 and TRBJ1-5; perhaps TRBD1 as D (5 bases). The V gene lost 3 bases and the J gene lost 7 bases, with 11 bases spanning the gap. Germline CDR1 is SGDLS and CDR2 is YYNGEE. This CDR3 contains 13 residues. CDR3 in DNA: TGTGCCAGCAGCGGGGGGGGTGGGCAGCCCCAGCATTTT. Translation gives CASSGGGGQPQHF.

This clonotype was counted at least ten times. The CDR3 bases are TGTGCCAGCAGTATACCGACTAAGGGGCTGGAGCAGTACTTC. Translation gives CASSIPTKGLEQYF. This chain links TRBV6-2 or TRBV6-3 with TRBJ2-7; D tentatively fits TRBD1 or TRBD2 (5 bases each). The V and J ends lost 5 bases and 7 bases respectively, with 18 bases between them. Germline lookup yields CDR1 MNHEY and CDR2 SVGEGT. The CDR3 contains 14 residues.

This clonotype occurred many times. In DNA form, the CDR3 reads TGCAGCGTTGCTGGTGCGTTCTACACTAACTATGGCTACACCTTC. It translates to CSVAGAFYTNYGYTF. The chain links TRBV29-1 to TRBJ1-2; no clear D. CDR1 SQVTM and CDR2 ANQGSEA come from the germline V gene. There are 15 residues in the CDR3. V lost 4 bases, J lost 0 bases, and 15 bases lay in between.

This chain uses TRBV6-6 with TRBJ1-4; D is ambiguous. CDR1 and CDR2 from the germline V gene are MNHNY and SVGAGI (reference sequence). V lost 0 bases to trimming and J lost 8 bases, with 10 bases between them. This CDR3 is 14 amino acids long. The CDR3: CASSYSRRREKLFF. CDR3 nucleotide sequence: TGTGCCAGCAGTTACTCGCGTCGTCGCGAAAAACTGTTTTTT.

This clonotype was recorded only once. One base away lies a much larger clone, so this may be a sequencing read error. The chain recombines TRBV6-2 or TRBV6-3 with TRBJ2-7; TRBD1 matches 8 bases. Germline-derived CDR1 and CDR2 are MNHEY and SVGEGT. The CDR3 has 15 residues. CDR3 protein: CARSYPTDRAYEQYF. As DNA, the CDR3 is TGTGCCCGCAGTTACCCGACGGACAGGGCCTACGAGCAGTACTTC.

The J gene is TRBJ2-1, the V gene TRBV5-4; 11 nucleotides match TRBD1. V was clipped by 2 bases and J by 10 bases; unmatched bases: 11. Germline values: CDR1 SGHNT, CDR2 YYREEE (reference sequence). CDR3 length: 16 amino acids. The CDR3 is CASSFSRGQGEVEQFF. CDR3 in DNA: TGTGCCAGCAGCTTTAGTAGGGGACAGGGGGAGGTGGAGCAGTTCTTC.

DNA of the CDR3: TGTGCCAACAGAACGGTAGGGATCACAGATACGCAGTATTTT. Amino acid sequence: CANRTVGITDTQYF. J is TRBJ2-3 and V is TRBV6-5; no clear D gene. Trimming took 10 bases from V and 2 from J, leaving 16 bases between them. Germline lookup yields CDR1 MNHEY and CDR2 SVGAGI. This CDR3 has 14 residues.

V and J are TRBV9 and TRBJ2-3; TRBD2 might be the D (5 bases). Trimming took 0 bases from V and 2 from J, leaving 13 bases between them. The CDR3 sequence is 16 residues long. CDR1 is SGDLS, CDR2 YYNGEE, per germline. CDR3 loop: CASSVEDLTFTDTQYF. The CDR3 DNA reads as TGTGCCAGCAGCGTAGAGGACTTAACCTTCACAGATACGCAGTATTTT.